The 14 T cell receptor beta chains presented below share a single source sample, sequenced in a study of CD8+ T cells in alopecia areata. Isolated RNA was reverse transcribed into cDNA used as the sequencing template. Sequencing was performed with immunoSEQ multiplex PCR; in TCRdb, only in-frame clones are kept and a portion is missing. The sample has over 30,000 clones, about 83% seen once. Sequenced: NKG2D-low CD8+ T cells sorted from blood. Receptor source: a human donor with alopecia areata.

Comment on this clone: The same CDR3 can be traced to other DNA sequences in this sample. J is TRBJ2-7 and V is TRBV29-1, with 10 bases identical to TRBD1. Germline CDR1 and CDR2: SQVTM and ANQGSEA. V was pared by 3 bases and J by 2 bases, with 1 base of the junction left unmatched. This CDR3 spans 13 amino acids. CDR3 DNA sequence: TGCAGCGTTGAGGACAGGGGGACCTACGAGCAGTACTTC. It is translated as CSVEDRGTYEQYF.

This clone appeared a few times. CDR3 bases: TGTGCCAGCAGCAAAGGGGTAGACACGCAGTATTTT. Residues: CASSKGVDTQYF. The gene calls are TRBV21-1 and TRBJ2-3. TRBV21-1 is a pseudogene locus. This CDR3 has 12 amino acids.

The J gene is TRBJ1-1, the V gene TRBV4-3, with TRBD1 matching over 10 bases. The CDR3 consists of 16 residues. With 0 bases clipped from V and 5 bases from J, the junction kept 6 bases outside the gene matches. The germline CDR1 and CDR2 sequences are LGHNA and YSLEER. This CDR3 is CASSQEQTGGNTEAFF. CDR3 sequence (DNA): TGCGCCAGCAGCCAAGAACAGACAGGGGGCAATACTGAAGCTTTCTTT.

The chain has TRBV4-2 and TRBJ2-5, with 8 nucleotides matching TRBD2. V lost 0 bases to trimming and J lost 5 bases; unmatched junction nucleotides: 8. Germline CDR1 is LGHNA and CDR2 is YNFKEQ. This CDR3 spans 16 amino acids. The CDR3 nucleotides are TGTGCCAGCAGCCAAGATGACGCCGGGGGGGCCGAGACCCAGTACTTC. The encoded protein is CASSQDDAGGAETQYF.

DNA of the CDR3: TGTGCCACCAGCAGGGAGACAGGGGGCTTCAACTACGAGCAGTACTTC. Its translation: CATSRETGGFNYEQYF. V is TRBV15 and J is TRBJ2-7, with 10 positions matching TRBD1. CDR1 and CDR2 from the germline V gene are LNHNV and YYDKDF (reference sequence). This CDR3 spans 16 amino acids. The junction had 8 bases not matched to a gene; V was cut back by 3 bases and J by 3 bases.

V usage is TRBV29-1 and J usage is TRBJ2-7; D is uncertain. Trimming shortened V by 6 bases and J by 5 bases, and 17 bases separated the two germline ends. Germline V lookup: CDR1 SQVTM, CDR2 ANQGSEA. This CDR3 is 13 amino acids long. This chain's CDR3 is CSVLYTTRNEQYF. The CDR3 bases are TGCAGCGTCCTATATACTACTCGAAACGAGCAGTACTTC.

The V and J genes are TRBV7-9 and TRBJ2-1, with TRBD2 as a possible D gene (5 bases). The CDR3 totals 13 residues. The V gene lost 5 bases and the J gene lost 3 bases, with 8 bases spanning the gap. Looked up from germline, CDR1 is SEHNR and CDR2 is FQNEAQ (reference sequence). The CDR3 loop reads CASSVSGYNEQFF. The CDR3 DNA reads TGTGCCAGCAGCGTGAGCGGCTACAATGAGCAGTTCTTC.

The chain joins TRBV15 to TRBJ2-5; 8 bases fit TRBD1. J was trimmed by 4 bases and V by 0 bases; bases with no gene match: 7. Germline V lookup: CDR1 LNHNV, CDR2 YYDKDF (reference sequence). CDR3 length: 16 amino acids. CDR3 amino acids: CATSRDGQGGAETQYF. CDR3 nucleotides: TGTGCCACCAGCAGAGATGGACAGGGCGGGGCAGAGACCCAGTACTTC.

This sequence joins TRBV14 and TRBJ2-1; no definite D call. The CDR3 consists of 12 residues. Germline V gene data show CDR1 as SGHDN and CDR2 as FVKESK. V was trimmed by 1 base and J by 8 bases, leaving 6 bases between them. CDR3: CASSQAWYEQFF. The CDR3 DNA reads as TGTGCCAGCAGCCAAGCCTGGTATGAGCAGTTCTTC.

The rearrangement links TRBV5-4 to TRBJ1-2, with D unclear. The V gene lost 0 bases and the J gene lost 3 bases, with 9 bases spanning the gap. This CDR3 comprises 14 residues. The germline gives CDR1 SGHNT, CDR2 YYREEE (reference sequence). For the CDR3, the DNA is TGTGCCAGCAGCTTGGACGGGGTACACTATGGCTACACCTTC. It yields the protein CASSLDGVHYGYTF.

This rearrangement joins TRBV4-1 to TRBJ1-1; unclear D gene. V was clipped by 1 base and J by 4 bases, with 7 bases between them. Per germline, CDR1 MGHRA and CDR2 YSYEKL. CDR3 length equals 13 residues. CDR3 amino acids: CASSQVSGTEAFF. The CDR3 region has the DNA TGCGCCAGCAGCCAAGTCAGTGGCACTGAAGCTTTCTTT.

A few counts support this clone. CDR3 region: CASSQDLAGGPYNEQFF. The DNA for the CDR3 is TGCGCCAGCAGCCAAGATCTAGCGGGGGGCCCCTACAATGAGCAGTTCTTC. The J gene is TRBJ2-1, the V gene TRBV4-3; 11 bases are shared with TRBD2. The germline gives CDR1 LGHNA, CDR2 YSLEER. Trimming at V came to 0 bases and at J to 2 bases, leaving 3 bases not matched to a gene. The CDR3 is made up of 17 amino acids.

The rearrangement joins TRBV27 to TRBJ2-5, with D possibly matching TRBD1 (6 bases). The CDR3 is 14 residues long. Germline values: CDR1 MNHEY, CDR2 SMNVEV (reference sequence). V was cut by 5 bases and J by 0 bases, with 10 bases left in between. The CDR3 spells CASSIGTNQETQYF. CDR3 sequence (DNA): TGTGCCAGCAGTATCGGGACAAACCAAGAGACCCAGTACTTC.

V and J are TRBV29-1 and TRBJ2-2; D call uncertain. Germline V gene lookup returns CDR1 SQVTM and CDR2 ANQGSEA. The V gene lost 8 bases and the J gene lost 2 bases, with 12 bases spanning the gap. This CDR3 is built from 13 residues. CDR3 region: CSFVGPNTGELFF. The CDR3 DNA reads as TGCAGCTTCGTAGGACCCAACACCGGGGAGCTGTTTTTT.